These 26 T cell receptor beta chains came from one sample sequenced in a study of OX40 agonist ivuxolimab in advanced cancers. Using immunoSEQ multiplex PCR, the repertoire was profiled, and TCRdb retains in-frame clones only, with some absent. The repertoire holds around 99,000 clones, with around 93% as singletons. Sample: CD4+ or CD8+ T cells sorted from blood, taken in a trial of the OX40 agonist ivuxolimab. The receptors here all came from an adult with an advanced solid tumor such as melanoma, head and neck, liver or kidney cancer.

Here the CDR3 reads CASSVASNIGGSDEKLFF. CDR3 in DNA: TGTGCCAGCAGCGTAGCTTCGAATATAGGGGGCAGTGATGAAAAACTGTTTTTT. V usage is TRBV9 and J usage is TRBJ1-4; TRBD1 aligns across 7 bases. The CDR3 has 18 residues. Germline lookup yields CDR1 SGDLS and CDR2 YYNGEE. V dropped 0 bases and J dropped 6; count of bases not matched to a gene: 14.

V and J are TRBV28 and TRBJ1-3, with 10 bases identical to TRBD1. This CDR3 comprises 17 residues. V dropped 8 bases and J dropped 0; count of bases not matched to a gene: 10. Germline V gene lookup returns CDR1 MDHEN and CDR2 SYDVKM. The CDR3 coding sequence is TGTGCCAGCGGGAATCCGGGACAGGGGAGCTCTGGAAACACCATATATTTT. Translating it yields CASGNPGQGSSGNTIYF.

The chain combines TRBV11-2 with TRBJ1-2, with 8 bases fitting TRBD1. The CDR3 has 16 residues. Per germline, CDR1 SGHAT and CDR2 FQNNGV. The V segment lost 4 bases and the J segment 8 bases; nucleotides outside the gene matches: 15. CDR3 nucleotides: TGTGCCAGCAGCTCGCCCTCGACAGGGGATGGAGGGGGCTACACCTTC. This gives the protein CASSSPSTGDGGGYTF.

This clone has just one count. The chain joins TRBV6-5 to TRBJ1-1; D not resolved. Deletions cut 7 bases from V and 3 bases from J, with 15 bases between. CDR1 and CDR2 (germline): MNHEY, SVGAGI. CDR3 length equals 14 residues. The CDR3 DNA follows: TGTGCCAGCACCCCAGTGGGAATGCACACTGAAGCTTTCTTT. It translates to CASTPVGMHTEAFF.

The chain recombines TRBV9 with TRBJ1-5; D perhaps matches TRBD1 (6 bases). V lost 3 bases and J 5 bases, leaving 15 bases between the germline ends. There are 15 residues in the CDR3. CDR1 is SGDLS, CDR2 YYNGEE, per germline. The CDR3 DNA reads as TGTGCCAGCAGCGCCCGGGCAGGGGAGGATCAGCCCCAGCATTTT. This translates into CASSARAGEDQPQHF. Based on the CDR3 plus reference TRBV9 and TRBJ1-5, the full variable domain is DSGVTQTPKHLITATGQRVTLRCSPRSGDLSVYWYQQSLDQGLQFLIQYYNGEERAKGNILERFSAQQFPDLHSELNLSSLELGDSALYFCASSARAGEDQPQHFGDGTRLSIL.

The chain carries TRBV28 and TRBJ2-1; D may be TRBD2 (5 bases). Germline V gene data show CDR1 as MDHEN and CDR2 as SYDVKM. Trimming pared 7 bases from V and 0 bases from J, leaving 13 bases between. The CDR3 is made up of 15 amino acids. The CDR3 region is CASKNLAGSYNEQFF. The DNA for the CDR3 is TGTGCCAGCAAGAATCTAGCAGGCTCCTACAATGAGCAGTTCTTC.

The chain links TRBV10-3 to TRBJ2-1, with 13 nucleotides matching TRBD2. V lost 6 bases to trimming and J lost 8 bases; unmatched junction nucleotides: 10. The germline V gene has CDR1 ENHRY and CDR2 SYGVKD. CDR3 length equals 16 residues. CDR3 loop: CAIRRTSGSFTDEQFF. The CDR3, as DNA: TGTGCCATCAGGCGGACTAGCGGGAGTTTTACCGATGAGCAGTTCTTC.

This sequence joins TRBV9 and TRBJ2-2; the match to TRBD2 covers 14 bases. J gave up 0 bases and V 4 bases, and 11 bases lay outside the gene matches. CDR3 size: 20 residues. Per germline, CDR1 SGDLS and CDR2 YYNGEE. The CDR3 loop reads CASSFALGLAGVANTGELFF. CDR3 bases: TGTGCCAGCAGCTTTGCCTTGGGACTAGCGGGAGTAGCGAACACCGGGGAGCTGTTTTTT. The full variable domain, with the rest looked up from reference TRBV9 and TRBJ2-2, is DSGVTQTPKHLITATGQRVTLRCSPRSGDLSVYWYQQSLDQGLQFLIQYYNGEERAKGNILERFSAQQFPDLHSELNLSSLELGDSALYFCASSFALGLAGVANTGELFFGEGSRLTVL.

The chain uses TRBV21-1 and TRBJ2-1; TRBD2 reflects the table's D call only, with no check against the DNA. TRBV21-1 is labeled a pseudogene. This CDR3 is 16 amino acids long. DNA for the CDR3: TGTGCCAGCAGCAAATCCATGGGGAGTATAGGAAATGAGCAGTTCTTC. It translates to CASSKSMGSIGNEQFF.

This clone turned up a few times. V usage is TRBV6-6 and J usage is TRBJ2-5; no definite D call. The J call could be wrong; TRBJ2-7 is a better fit for the DNA end. CDR1 MNHNY and CDR2 SVGAGI come from the germline V gene (reference sequence). The CDR3 consists of 13 residues. As DNA, the CDR3 is TGTGCCAGCAGGGGTGGGGAAGCCTACGAGCAGTACTTC. Translated: CASRGGEAYEQYF.

The chain uses TRBV5-1 and TRBJ2-5; D may correspond to TRBD1 or TRBD2 (5 bases each). Trimming shortened V by 0 bases and J by 3 bases, and 9 bases separated the two germline ends. The CDR3 runs 14 residues. Germline V CDR1 and CDR2: SGHRS, YFSETQ. CDR3 loop: CASSLGRGEETQYF. The CDR3 DNA follows: TGCGCCAGCAGCTTGGGACGGGGCGAAGAGACCCAGTACTTC.

The chain links TRBV6-5 to TRBJ2-1; D is possibly TRBD1 (6 bases). V dropped 0 bases and J dropped 5 bases, with 11 bases sitting between them. Germline CDR1 is MNHEY and CDR2 is SVGAGI. The CDR3 is made up of 15 amino acids. In DNA form, the CDR3 reads TGTGCCAGCAGTTACTCAGGACAGTCAAACAATGAGCAGTTCTTC. Translated: CASSYSGQSNNEQFF.

For the CDR3, the DNA is TGTGCCAGCAGTGTTCCCGAGAACACTGAAGCTTTCTTT. Its translation: CASSVPENTEAFF. The V gene is TRBV2, the J gene TRBJ1-1; D unresolved. This CDR3 spans 13 amino acids. The V and J ends lost 4 bases and 1 base respectively, with 7 bases between them. Germline V gene lookup returns CDR1 SNHLY and CDR2 FYNNEI.

To note about this clone: One junction end disagrees with the germline gene, perhaps due to a read error. This chain uses TRBV18 with TRBJ2-3, with D possibly being TRBD1 (6 bases). In germline, CDR1 is KGHSH, CDR2 LQKENI. The CDR3 consists of 15 residues. CDR3 sequence (DNA): TGTGCCAGCTCCCCACTGACAGGAAGCACAGATACGCAGTATTTT. This encodes CASSPLTGSTDTQYF.

V is TRBV28 and J is TRBJ2-7; D is uncertain. CDR3 length: 13 residues. Trimming left V 5 bases short and J 6 bases short, with 14 bases between. Germline V gene lookup returns CDR1 MDHEN and CDR2 SYDVKM. The CDR3 DNA reads TGTGCCAGCAGTCCCGGTCCCCCCGGCGAGCAGTACTTC. Its protein product is CASSPGPPGEQYF.

The chain couples TRBV7-9 to TRBJ2-2; no definite D call. CDR1 and CDR2 from the germline V gene are SEHNR and FQNEAQ (reference sequence). The CDR3 contains 16 residues. The germline V and J ends were trimmed by 1 base and 1 base, with 10 bases remaining between them. CDR3 region: CASSLGTNLNTGELFF. The CDR3 DNA is TGTGCCAGCAGCTTAGGAACTAACTTGAACACCGGGGAGCTGTTTTTT.

This clone has a single count. The chain employs TRBV5-1 and TRBJ1-4; D gene ambiguous. This CDR3 is 16 amino acids long. Germline CDR1 and CDR2: SGHRS and YFSETQ. V shed 1 base and J shed 0 bases, with 10 bases lying between them. CDR3 bases: TGCGCCAGCAGCTTGCTGCAGGCTACAACTAATGAAAAACTGTTTTTT. It translates to CASSLLQATTNEKLFF.

CDR3 region: CASSLSAGTIAEKLFF. The CDR3, as DNA: TGCGCCAGCAGCTTGTCTGCGGGGACAATCGCGGAAAAACTGTTTTTT. The chain employs TRBV5-1 and TRBJ1-4, with D tentatively TRBD1 (6 bases). Germline V lookup: CDR1 SGHRS, CDR2 YFSETQ. The CDR3 runs 16 residues. V lost 1 base and J lost 8, with 18 bases in between.

In regard to this clone: Germline and junction disagree at one end, which may indicate a read error. The chain carries TRBV7-7 and TRBJ2-2, with D possibly being TRBD1 or TRBD2 (5 bases each). The CDR3 spans 20 residues. Germline values: CDR1 SSHAT, CDR2 FNYEAQ (reference sequence). The chain's CDR3 is CASSPRPQGRGVANTGELFF. In DNA form, the CDR3 reads TGTGCTAGCAGCCCTAGGCCCCAAGGTCGGGGCGTCGCGAACACCGGGGAGCTGTTTTTT.

This chain links TRBV6-1 with TRBJ2-1; no definite D call. This CDR3 is built from 16 residues. V was pared by 0 bases and J by 0 bases, with 9 bases between. Germline V gives CDR1 MNHNS, CDR2 SASEGT. The CDR3, as DNA: TGTGCCAGCAGTGAAGCGCCCCGTAGCTCCTACAATGAGCAGTTCTTC. It translates to CASSEAPRSSYNEQFF.

The V call is TRBV7-5, the J call TRBJ2-7. TRBV7-5 is reported as a pseudogene. This CDR3 spans 15 amino acids. CDR3 coding DNA: TGTGCCAGAACCACCCCACGGCCCCGGCAGTACGAGCAGTACTTC. Translated: CARTTPRPRQYEQYF.

This chain joins TRBV5-6 and TRBJ1-5; D gene ambiguous. CDR1 SGHDT and CDR2 YYEEEE come from the germline V gene. This CDR3 has 12 amino acids. V lost 3 bases and J 5 bases, leaving 6 bases between the germline ends. The CDR3 DNA reads as TGTGCCAGCAGCTCGGAGTATCAGCCCCAGCATTTT. Translation: CASSSEYQPQHF.

This rearrangement joins TRBV4-3 to TRBJ2-5; tentative D call: TRBD2 (6 bases). The germline CDR1 and CDR2 sequences are LGHNA and YSLEER. V was trimmed by 0 bases and J by 5 bases, leaving 13 bases between them. This CDR3 has 15 amino acids. The CDR3 spells CASSQDGGSGETQYF. The CDR3 bases are TGCGCCAGCAGCCAAGATGGAGGGAGTGGGGAGACCCAGTACTTC.

This clone was seen only a few times. The same CDR3 arises from other DNA sequences in this sample as well. This sequence joins TRBV10-3 and TRBJ2-5, with 10 bases fitting TRBD1. This CDR3 spans 14 amino acids. CDR1 is ENHRY, CDR2 SYGVKD, per germline. The V and J ends lost 6 bases and 5 bases, in that order; junction bases with no gene match: 6. The CDR3 DNA reads as TGTGCCATCAGAGGGACAGGGGTCGGTGAGACCCAGTACTTC. Protein: CAIRGTGVGETQYF.

V usage is TRBV14 and J usage is TRBJ2-2; 12 bases are shared with TRBD2. The CDR3 has 17 residues. Losses at the gene ends were 1 base for V and 5 bases for J; bases not matched to a gene: 5. The germline V gene has CDR1 SGHDN and CDR2 FVKESK. CDR3 in DNA: TGTGCCAGCAGCCAAGTTGTGACTAGCGGGAGTACCGGGGAGCTGTTTTTT. Translation: CASSQVVTSGSTGELFF.

The rearrangement uses TRBV11-2 and TRBJ2-3; D is unresolved. This CDR3 is built from 13 residues. Germline lookup yields CDR1 SGHAT and CDR2 FQNNGV. Deletions cut 3 bases from V and 4 bases from J, with 8 bases between. CDR3: CASSLGMADTQYF. Here the CDR3 DNA reads TGTGCCAGCAGCTTGGGGATGGCAGATACGCAGTATTTT. Based on the CDR3 plus reference TRBV11-2 and TRBJ2-3, the full variable domain is EAGVAQSPRYKIIEKRQSVAFWCNPISGHATLYWYQQILGQGPKLLIQFQNNGVVDDSQLPKDRFSAERLKGVDSTLKIQPAKLEDSAVYLCASSLGMADTQYFGPGTRLTVL.